Presented here are 19 T cell receptor beta chains from one specimen sequenced in a study of beta chain features in type 1 diabetes. cDNA synthesis used the whole RNA isolate, giving expressed TCRB sequences. Generated by immunoSEQ multiplex PCR, the TCRdb table keeps only in-frame clones and is missing some. The sample consists of over 500,000 clones, about 16% of them appearing once. The specimen was naive CD4+ T cells from blood. Receptors were obtained from a man aged 18 to 30 in good health.

This clone has just a few counts. The rearrangement links TRBV20-1 to TRBJ2-5, with 7 bases matching TRBD2. Looked up from germline, CDR1 is DFQATT and CDR2 is SNEGSKA (reference sequence). The CDR3 covers 11 residues. CDR3 DNA: TGCAGAGGGACTACCCAAGAGACCCAGTACTTC. This sequence encodes CRGTTQETQYF.

The rearrangement joins TRBV27 to TRBJ2-3; D might be TRBD2 (6 bases). Germline V lookup: CDR1 MNHEY, CDR2 SMNVEV (reference sequence). V dropped 3 bases and J dropped 0 bases, with 13 bases sitting between them. The length of the CDR3 is 16 residues. CDR3 DNA sequence: TGTGCCAGCAGTTTCGAACTAGCATCTAGCACAGATACGCAGTATTTT. It translates to CASSFELASSTDTQYF.

This clone was counted between two and nine times. V and J are TRBV28 and TRBJ1-2, with a tentative D call TRBD1 (6 bases). The CDR3 has 14 amino acids. The V and J ends lost 7 bases and 2 bases respectively, with 14 bases between them. The germline gives CDR1 MDHEN, CDR2 SYDVKM. The CDR3 DNA reads TGTGCCAGCAACCAAGGGGGAACAAACTATGGCTACACCTTC. Amino acids: CASNQGGTNYGYTF.

The chain joins TRBV28 to TRBJ2-7, with 8 bases lining up with TRBD1. CDR1 is MDHEN and CDR2 is SYDVKM in the germline V gene. The CDR3 consists of 15 residues. J lost 7 bases, V lost 5 bases, and 13 bases had no gene match. CDR3 amino acids: CASSHRTGSIREQYF. Written as DNA, the CDR3 is TGTGCCAGCAGTCACCGGACAGGGTCTATCCGGGAGCAGTACTTC.

This clone was counted once. The V call is TRBV5-4, the J call TRBJ1-5; possibly TRBD1 for D (5 bases). V was cut by 6 bases and J by 0 bases, with 16 bases left in between. The length of the CDR3 is 16 residues. The V gene's germline CDR1 is SGHNT and CDR2 YYREEE (reference sequence). CDR3 coding DNA: TGTGCCAGCACCGTCCTTGGGGGAAATAGCAATCAGCCCCAGCATTTT. It codes for CASTVLGGNSNQPQHF.

V is TRBV10-3 and J is TRBJ2-3, with D possibly TRBD1 on 5 matching bases. The CDR3 contains 15 residues. The V gene lost 6 bases and the J gene lost 6 bases, with 19 bases spanning the gap. Germline V gene lookup returns CDR1 ENHRY and CDR2 SYGVKD. The CDR3 protein is CAISPNLDSSDTQYF. CDR3 in DNA: TGTGCCATCAGCCCTAACCTTGACAGCTCCGATACGCAGTATTTT.

Only a few counts were recorded for this clone. This chain uses TRBV9 with TRBJ2-5; maybe TRBD1 (5 bases). The V end lost 2 bases, the J end lost 3 bases, and 14 bases lay between the germline ends. This CDR3 contains 15 residues. Germline values: CDR1 SGDLS, CDR2 YYNGEE. DNA of the CDR3: TGTGCCAGCAGCGTCGGCTCCGAAGGGGAAGAGACCCAGTACTTC. It yields the protein CASSVGSEGEETQYF.

The V call is TRBV29-1, the J call TRBJ1-2; D is possibly TRBD1 (5 bases). CDR3 length equals 14 residues. V was trimmed by 4 bases and J by 2 bases, leaving 14 bases between them. The V gene's germline CDR1 is SQVTM and CDR2 ANQGSEA. CDR3 bases: TGCAGCGTTGCTAGGGACGCCTCAAACTATGGCTACACCTTC. Amino acid sequence: CSVARDASNYGYTF.

With regard to this clone: A much larger clone differs by one base, so this may be a read error. Different DNA sequences within this sample yield the same CDR3. V and J are TRBV18 and TRBJ2-7; no clear D gene. CDR3 length: 11 residues. V lost 5 bases to trimming and J lost 2 bases, with 4 bases between them. CDR1 is KGHSH, CDR2 LQKENI, per germline. CDR3 region: CASSTTYEQYF. Written as DNA, the CDR3 is TGTGCCAGCTCAACAACCTACGAGCAGTACTTC.

This clone was counted a few times. The V and J genes are TRBV4-3 and TRBJ1-6; D possibly corresponds to TRBD1 (5 bases). Trimming took 4 bases from V and 2 from J, leaving 15 bases between them. The CDR3 runs 17 residues. Germline V gives CDR1 LGHNA, CDR2 YSLEER. CDR3 sequence reads: CASSRDWGTAYNSPLHF. Here the CDR3 DNA reads TGCGCCAGCAGCCGCGACTGGGGGACGGCCTATAATTCACCCCTCCACTTT.

The chain has TRBV19 and TRBJ1-2; 8 nucleotides align to TRBD1. V lost 1 base to trimming and J lost 4 bases; unmatched junction nucleotides: 5. The CDR3 extends over 15 amino acids. CDR1 and CDR2 from the germline V gene are LNHDA and SQIVND (reference sequence). The CDR3 spells CASSIAGTGVYGYTF. Written as DNA, the CDR3 is TGTGCCAGTAGTATAGCCGGGACAGGCGTCTATGGCTACACCTTC.

The chain joins TRBV5-4 to TRBJ2-5, with 8 positions matching TRBD2. This CDR3 is 13 amino acids long. CDR1 is SGHNT, CDR2 YYREEE, per germline (reference sequence). The J segment lost 6 bases and the V segment lost 4 bases, leaving 5 bases of the junction unmatched. The CDR3 bases are TGTGCCAGCAGCATTGGACTAGCTCAGACCCAGTACTTC. Protein sequence: CASSIGLAQTQYF.

In its sample, this clone was seen a few times. This chain uses TRBV9 with TRBJ2-1; 9 bases align to TRBD2. This CDR3 has 17 amino acids. V shed 0 bases and J 4 bases; nucleotides not matched to a gene: 8. The germline V gene has CDR1 SGDLS and CDR2 YYNGEE. The DNA for the CDR3 is TGTGCCAGCAGCGTAGAATCGGCGGGAGGGCGGTACAATGAGCAGTTCTTC. It specifies CASSVESAGGRYNEQFF.

A few counts support this clone. Within the sample, other DNA sequences also encode this same CDR3. The CDR3 nucleotides read TGCAGCGTTCACAGGGGGCTGACTGAAGCTTTCTTT. This gives the protein CSVHRGLTEAFF. The chain joins TRBV29-1 to TRBJ1-1; 9 bases line up with TRBD1. V lost 5 bases and J lost 5; bases outside the gene matches: 3. The CDR3 extends over 12 amino acids. Germline V gives CDR1 SQVTM, CDR2 ANQGSEA.

This clone showed up just a few times. This chain joins TRBV6-1 and TRBJ1-2, with 8 bases that match TRBD1. This CDR3 has 14 residues. J lost 4 bases, V lost 3 bases, and 4 bases had no gene match. Germline-derived CDR1 and CDR2 are MNHNS and SASEGT. Here the CDR3 reads CASSEDRVGYGYTF. The CDR3 region has the DNA TGTGCCAGCAGTGAGGACAGGGTTGGCTATGGCTACACCTTC.

This clone was seen a few times. The chain couples TRBV27 to TRBJ1-4, with D perhaps TRBD1 (6 bases). Germline CDR1 and CDR2: MNHEY and SMNVEV (reference sequence). This CDR3 is 15 amino acids long. V lost 10 bases to trimming and J lost 5 bases, with 20 bases between them. Written as DNA, the CDR3 is TGTGCCAAATTCGATACCGGGACAAGGAATGAAAAACTGTTTTTT. The encoded protein is CAKFDTGTRNEKLFF.

The J gene is TRBJ1-2, the V gene TRBV7-2; 9 bases are a match to TRBD1. The CDR3 is 18 residues long. Trimming cost V 0 bases and J 4 bases; bases outside gene matches: 12. Germline lookup yields CDR1 SGHTA and CDR2 FQGNSA. The CDR3 sequence: CASSLATGTGTSAYGYTF. Here the CDR3 DNA reads TGTGCCAGCAGCTTAGCGACGGGGACAGGGACATCGGCCTATGGCTACACCTTC.

This clone turned up a few times. Other DNA sequences in the same sample also yield this CDR3. The chain combines TRBV6-1 with TRBJ2-7, with TRBD1 matching 7 bases. This CDR3 is built from 13 residues. Germline CDR1 is MNHNS and CDR2 is SASEGT. The V segment lost 6 bases and the J segment 4 bases; nucleotides outside the gene matches: 6. CDR3 region: CASRRDRNYEQYF. CDR3 in DNA: TGTGCCAGCAGACGGGACAGAAATTACGAGCAGTACTTC.

This clone was observed a few times. This chain connects TRBV5-1 to TRBJ1-2; possible D gene TRBD1, 6 bases. Trimming took off 1 base at V and 1 base at J, with 14 bases between the two ends. CDR3 size: 16 residues. CDR1 is SGHRS, CDR2 YFSETQ, per germline. The chain's CDR3 is CASSLMVQGNNYGYTF. DNA for the CDR3: TGCGCCAGCAGCTTGATGGTCCAGGGGAATAACTATGGCTACACCTTC.